This T cell receptor beta chain was observed in a study of cytomegalovirus exposure and HLA in healthy donors. Study-wide findings and caveats: Among donors in an Asian-associated ancestry cluster, a later analysis reportedly found fewer N-insertions than the roughly 680-donor mean. Across donors, presence/absence analyses took sequencing depth to be roughly uniform.

Note on this clone: The target antigen is unknown.

The CDR3 covers 15 residues. Germline V gene sequence: CDR1 SGHRS, CDR2 YFSETQ. Between the trimmed V and J ends, which lost 0 bases and 5 bases, there was a span of 14 bases. PCR amplification relied on 60 Vbeta primers (plus 13 Jbeta primers). The assay was immunoSEQ multiplex PCR, and TCRdb's table has in-frame clones only and misses some. Of 150,000 to 200,000 clones in the sample, roughly 80% were seen once. The origin of this receptor is a man aged 45-65 years in good health and CMV-seronegative. The chain combines TRBV5-1 with TRBJ2-5; D possibly corresponds to TRBD1 (5 bases). Sequences were obtained from PBMCs. The CDR3 DNA reads as TGCGCCAGCAGCTTGGTTGTCAGGGTAGGGGAGACCCAGTACTTC. Amino acid sequence: CASSLVVRVGETQYF.